The entry that follows covers one T cell receptor beta chain sequence. The sample originates from a study of shared clonotypes between healthy human individuals. Study context: CD8 memory received one plate per donor, CD8 naive two, CD4 memory three and CD4 naive three.

Looked up from germline, CDR1 is SGHRS and CDR2 is YFSETQ. The CDR3 consists of 15 residues. The V gene lost 0 bases and the J gene lost 6 bases, with 15 bases spanning the gap. Source study methods: ImmunoSEQ junction-only sequences lacked quality scores, so their filtering differed. Sequencing used immunoSEQ multiplex PCR; TCRdb keeps in-frame clones, though not all of them. The V and J calls and clone size are taken from that table; D and trimming were inferred from the DNA. This sample has around 700,000 clones; 55% to 85% occur once, and the top ten carry around 2%. This chain connects TRBV5-1 to TRBJ2-5; the D gene is possibly TRBD1 (5 bases). Sample: memory CD4+ T cells sorted from blood. The sample's subset: CD45RA-negative fraction. The TCR sequence derives from a woman aged 25 to 39 in good health. The chain's CDR3 is CASSLEGSAPKTQYF. CDR3 sequence (DNA): TGCGCCAGCAGCTTGGAGGGGTCAGCCCCCAAGACCCAGTACTTC.